This TCR beta chain originates from a study of T cell responses to AZD1222 COVID-19 vaccine. V lost 2 bases, J lost 5 bases, and 8 bases stayed unmatched. The CDR3 is made up of 16 amino acids. The germline CDR1 and CDR2 sequences are SNHLY and FYNNEI. Worth noting for this clone: Antigen: not known.

Repertoires were generated with immunoSEQ multiplex PCR, while TCRdb's copy carries only in-frame clones and drops some. The table lists about 40,000 clones, 88% of them singletons. Findings and caveats of the study: Spike-specific TCR breadth and depth were elevated following two AZD1222 doses. Targets within unmutated variant regions were reportedly found for nearly half of spike-specific TCRs. Most donors were white British, females outnumbered males, and clonal diversity was possibly underestimated.

Material: peripheral blood, obtained 28 days after the second dose of the MenACWY control vaccine. The origin of this receptor is an adult who received the MenACWY meningococcal vaccine as a control. This rearrangement joins TRBV2 to TRBJ2-5, with 10 bases identical to TRBD2. CDR3 sequence reads: CASSEHWASGSETQYF. The CDR3 DNA sequence: TGTGCCAGCAGTGAACACTGGGCTAGCGGGAGTGAGACCCAGTACTTC.